This T cell receptor (beta chain) was identified in a study of T cell repertoires in cytomegalovirus infection. In the study overall: Used in the study were CMV epitopes, some recently identified and HLA-C-restricted, others well-studied and HLA-B-restricted. An indication of both CMV infection and matching HLA type came from public TCR beta signatures. Broader study findings: Cumulative public TCR beta family frequency identified CMV carriers with the relevant HLA. In two of eight donors, the top clonotype was HLA-C-restricted CMV-specific.

With respect to this clonotype: What it binds is not known.

J gave up 0 bases and V 6 bases, and 12 bases lay outside the gene matches. This CDR3 is built from 17 residues. From germline, CDR1 is DFQATT and CDR2 SNEGSKA (reference sequence). TCRdb independently ran MiXCR on the reads; one entry per CDR3 protein. This table holds 25,000 to 35,000 distinct CDR3 sequences, under 20% found once. The source was CD8+ T cells from cultured PBMCs, collected from culture after CMV antigen stimulation. The chain carries TRBV20-1 and TRBJ2-1; TRBD2 matches at 9 bases. The TCR was taken from a human donor in good health (CMV status not recorded). Some clones in this sample may be carry-over from other donors' samples. This CDR3 reads CSALAGGLPLSYNEQFF. Here the CDR3 DNA reads TGCAGTGCCCTTGCGGGAGGGCTCCCTCTCTCCTACAATGAGCAGTTCTTC.